The present T cell receptor beta chain was sequenced within a study of Tregs in tolerant kidney transplant recipients (dated by TCRdb to about 2019). Describing the broader study: TCRbeta sequencing was used in the study to identify donor-specific regulatory T cells before combined kidney and bone marrow transplantation, and the identified cells were then tracked after transplant. In a few healthy controls, several methods of expanding Tregs specific for an allogeneic donor were compared by TCRbeta repertoire sequencing. Study-wide conclusions, independent of this receptor: Because only a small number of patients were included, the study had limitations, and the results will need to be validated in larger populations as well as under other immunosuppression protocols. Biological reproducibility was not directly assessed, although technical replication error appeared to be minimal. The most biologically relevant and donor-specific TCRbeta repertoire appeared to be identified by expanding Tregs with activated donor B cells.

The germline V gene (reference sequence) specifies GTSNPN as CDR1 and SVGIG as CDR2. Its CDR3 holds 14 amino acids, cysteine through phenylalanine. Just the 42-base CDR3 DNA is kept, in frame starting at base 1. Germline trimming amounts to 2 bases on V and 2 bases on J, with 2 as the count of junction bases outside the gene matches. Unstimulated Tregs (CD4+CD25+CD127-), CD4+ non-Tregs (CD4+CD25-), CD4 and CD8 cells were FACS-sorted from thawed PBMCs. Blood from healthy controls was obtained either as purchased buffy coats or from healthy volunteers. Healthy control blood was separated into PBMCs by Ficoll density gradient and cryopreserved, and patient PBMCs were collected both before and after transplant. Notes on this clone: No antigen is known for it. Base-call qualities are not available, and no considerably larger clone is one nucleotide away.

For TCRbeta CDR3 sequencing, genomic DNA from the sorted cells was extracted using the QIAGEN DNeasy Blood and Tissue Kit. High-throughput TCRbeta CDR3 sequencing was carried out commercially through immunoSEQ, with PCR amplification with bias correction and internal controls included. The study's processing was this. A unique productive TCRbeta sequence was defined by the CDR3 nucleotide sequence when primers matched, and otherwise by the CDR3 amino acid sequence together with the Vbeta and Jbeta genes. To correct sorting error, sequences shared between sorted populations at a frequency ratio of 2:1 or less were removed; the rest were assigned to the higher population. Sequences were defined as donor-reactive when expanded at least 5-fold in CFSE-low cells versus unstimulated cells and present at a frequency of at least 0.01% in CFSE-low cells. Repertoire divergence was quantified by Jensen-Shannon divergence calculated from the top 100 TCRbeta sequences ranked by frequency. For samples with multiple sequencing runs, sorting error was corrected in each run separately before the runs were combined. The immuneACCESS repertoire file appears here via TCRdb, limited to in-frame rearrangements. These files lack a portion of the clones; in checked studies, under half of the deficit traces to unresolved V genes, and the cause of the others is not known. V and J calls plus clone size are reproduced from that table; the DNA served to infer D and trimming. In this sample the table shows 100,000 to 150,000 clones, roughly 93% of which occur a single time. The top ten constitute approximately 0.6% of the sample.

The clonotype was recovered from a human donor in good health. Sequenced sample: CD4+ T cells from blood. The chain is encoded by TRBV30 joined to TRBJ2-5, and 10 junctional nucleotides match TRBD2. The nucleotide sequence is given as TGTGCCTGGAGTTCTAGCGGGGGACAAGAGACCCAGTACTTC. Protein translation: CAWSSSGGQETQYF. With all but the CDR3 taken from the reference TRBV30 and TRBJ2-5 genes, the full variable domain is: SQTIHQWPATLVQPVGSPLSLECTVEGTSNPNLYWYRQAAGRGLQLLFYSVGIGQISSEVPQNLSASRPQDRQFILSSKKLLLSDSGFYLCAWSSSGGQETQYFGPGTRLLVL.